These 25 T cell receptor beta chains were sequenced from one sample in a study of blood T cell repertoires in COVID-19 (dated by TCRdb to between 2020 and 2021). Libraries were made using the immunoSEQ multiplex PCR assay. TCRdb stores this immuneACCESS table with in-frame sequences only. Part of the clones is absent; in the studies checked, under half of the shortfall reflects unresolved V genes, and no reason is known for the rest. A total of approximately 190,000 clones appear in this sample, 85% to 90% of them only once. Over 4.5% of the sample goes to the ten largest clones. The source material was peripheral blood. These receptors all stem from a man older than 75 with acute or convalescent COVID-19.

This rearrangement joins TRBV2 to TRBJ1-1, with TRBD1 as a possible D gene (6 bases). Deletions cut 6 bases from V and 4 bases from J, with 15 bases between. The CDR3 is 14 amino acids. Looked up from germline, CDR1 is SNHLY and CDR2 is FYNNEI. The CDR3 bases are TGTGCCAGCAGCGGAAGGGACACCTTCACTGAAGCTTTCTTT. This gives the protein CASSGRDTFTEAFF.

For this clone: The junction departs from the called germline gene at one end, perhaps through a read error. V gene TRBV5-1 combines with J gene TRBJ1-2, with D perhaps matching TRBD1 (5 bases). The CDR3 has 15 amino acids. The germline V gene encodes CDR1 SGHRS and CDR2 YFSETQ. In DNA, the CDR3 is TGCGTCAGCAGCTCGCCGGGGGAGGGGAACTATGGCTACACCTTC. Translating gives CVSSSPGEGNYGYTF.

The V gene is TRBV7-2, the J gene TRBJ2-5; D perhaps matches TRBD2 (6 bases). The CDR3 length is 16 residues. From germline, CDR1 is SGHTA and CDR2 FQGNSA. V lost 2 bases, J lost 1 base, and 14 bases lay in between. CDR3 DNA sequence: TGTGCCAGCAGCTTAAAGAGGGGACTGACCCAAGAGACCCAGTACTTC. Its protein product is CASSLKRGLTQETQYF.

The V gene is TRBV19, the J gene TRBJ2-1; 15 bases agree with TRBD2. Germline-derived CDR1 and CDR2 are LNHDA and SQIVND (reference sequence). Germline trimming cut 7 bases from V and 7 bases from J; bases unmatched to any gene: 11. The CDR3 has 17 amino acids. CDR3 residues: CASTHPGLAGGRNEQFF. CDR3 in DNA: TGTGCCAGTACTCATCCGGGACTAGCGGGAGGAAGGAATGAGCAGTTCTTC.

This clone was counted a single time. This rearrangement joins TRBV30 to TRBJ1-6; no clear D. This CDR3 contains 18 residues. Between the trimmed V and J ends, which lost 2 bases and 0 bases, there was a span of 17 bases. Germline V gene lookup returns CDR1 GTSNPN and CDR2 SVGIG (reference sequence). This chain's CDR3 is CAWSSGSRKSSYNSPLHF. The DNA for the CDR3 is TGTGCCTGGAGTTCAGGCAGTCGGAAGAGCTCCTATAATTCACCCCTCCACTTT.

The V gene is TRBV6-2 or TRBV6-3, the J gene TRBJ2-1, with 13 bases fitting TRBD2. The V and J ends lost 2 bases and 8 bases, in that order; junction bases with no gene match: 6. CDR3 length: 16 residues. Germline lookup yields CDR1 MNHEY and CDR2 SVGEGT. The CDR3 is CASSYNRTSGSYEQFF. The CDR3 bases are TGTGCCAGCAGTTACAATCGGACTAGCGGGAGCTATGAGCAGTTCTTC.

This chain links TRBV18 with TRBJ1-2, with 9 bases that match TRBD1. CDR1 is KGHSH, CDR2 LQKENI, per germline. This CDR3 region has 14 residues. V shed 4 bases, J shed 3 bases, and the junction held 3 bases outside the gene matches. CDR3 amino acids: CASSRTGADYGYTF. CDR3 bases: TGTGCCAGCTCACGGACAGGGGCGGACTATGGCTACACCTTC.

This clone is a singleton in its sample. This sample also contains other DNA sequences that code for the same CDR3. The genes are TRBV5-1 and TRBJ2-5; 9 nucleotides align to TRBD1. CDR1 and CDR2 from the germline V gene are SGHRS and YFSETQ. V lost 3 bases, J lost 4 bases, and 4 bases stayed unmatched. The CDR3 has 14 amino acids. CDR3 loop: CASSSGQGGETQYF. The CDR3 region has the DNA TGCGCCAGCAGCTCGGGACAGGGAGGAGAGACCCAGTACTTC.

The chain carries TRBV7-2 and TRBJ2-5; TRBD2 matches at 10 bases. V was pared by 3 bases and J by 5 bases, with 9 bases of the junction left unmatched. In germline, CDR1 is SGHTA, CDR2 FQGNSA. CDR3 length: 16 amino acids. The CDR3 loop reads CASSFQLAGLGETQYF. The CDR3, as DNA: TGTGCCAGCAGCTTTCAACTAGCGGGACTTGGGGAGACCCAGTACTTC.

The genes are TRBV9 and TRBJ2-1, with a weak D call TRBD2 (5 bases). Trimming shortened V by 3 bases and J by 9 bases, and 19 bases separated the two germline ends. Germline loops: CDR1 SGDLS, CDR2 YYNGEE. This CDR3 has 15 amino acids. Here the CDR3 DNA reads TGTGCCAGCAGCGCCAGCGGACCCTCGCTCGGTGAGCAGTTCTTC. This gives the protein CASSASGPSLGEQFF.

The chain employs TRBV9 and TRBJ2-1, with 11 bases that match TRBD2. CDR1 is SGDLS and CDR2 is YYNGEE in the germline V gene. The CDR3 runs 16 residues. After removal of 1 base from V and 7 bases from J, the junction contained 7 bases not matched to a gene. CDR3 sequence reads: CASSVSPSGRLNEQFF. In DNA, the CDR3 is TGTGCCAGCAGCGTATCGCCTAGCGGGAGGCTTAATGAGCAGTTCTTC.

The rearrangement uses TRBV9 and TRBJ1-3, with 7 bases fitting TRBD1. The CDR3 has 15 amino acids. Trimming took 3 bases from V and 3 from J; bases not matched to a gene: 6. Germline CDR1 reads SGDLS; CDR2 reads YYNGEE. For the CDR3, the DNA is TGTGCCAGCAGCGGCTTAAACAGGGGTGGAAACACCATATATTTT. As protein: CASSGLNRGGNTIYF.

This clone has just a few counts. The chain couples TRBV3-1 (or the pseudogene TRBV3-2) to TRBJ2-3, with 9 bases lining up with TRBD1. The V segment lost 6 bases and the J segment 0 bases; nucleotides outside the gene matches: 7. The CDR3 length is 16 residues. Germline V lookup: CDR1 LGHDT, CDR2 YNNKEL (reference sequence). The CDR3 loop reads CASRKTGGYSTDTQYF. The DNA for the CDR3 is TGTGCCAGCAGAAAAACAGGGGGCTATAGCACAGATACGCAGTATTTT.

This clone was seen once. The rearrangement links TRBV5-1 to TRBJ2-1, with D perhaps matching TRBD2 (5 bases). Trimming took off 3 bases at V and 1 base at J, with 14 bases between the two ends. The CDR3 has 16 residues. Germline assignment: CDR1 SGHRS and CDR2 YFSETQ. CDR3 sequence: CASSSGLFISYNEQFF. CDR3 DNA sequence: TGCGCCAGCAGCTCCGGACTCTTTATTTCCTACAATGAGCAGTTCTTC.

CDR3 region: CASSTYLEVLETQYF. CDR3 DNA: TGTGCCAGCAGCACCTATTTGGAGGTTCTGGAGACCCAGTACTTC. This chain joins TRBV28 and TRBJ2-5, with D possibly matching TRBD2 (5 bases). Germline loops: CDR1 MDHEN, CDR2 SYDVKM. The CDR3 length is 15 residues. V was shortened by 6 bases and J by 5 bases, with 19 bases between the two germline ends.

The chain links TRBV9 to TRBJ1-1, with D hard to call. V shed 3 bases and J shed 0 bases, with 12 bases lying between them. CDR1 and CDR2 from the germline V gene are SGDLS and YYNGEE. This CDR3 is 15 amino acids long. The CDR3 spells CASSAQTNMNTEAFF. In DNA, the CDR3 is TGTGCCAGCAGCGCCCAGACTAACATGAACACTGAAGCTTTCTTT.

CDR3 in amino acids: CATSREAGYGYTF. In DNA, the CDR3 is TGTGCCACCAGCAGAGAGGCGGGGTATGGCTACACCTTC. The rearrangement links TRBV15 to TRBJ1-2, with D unclear. V lost 0 bases to trimming and J lost 5 bases, with 7 bases between them. The CDR3 contains 13 residues. Germline loops: CDR1 LNHNV, CDR2 YYDKDF (reference sequence).

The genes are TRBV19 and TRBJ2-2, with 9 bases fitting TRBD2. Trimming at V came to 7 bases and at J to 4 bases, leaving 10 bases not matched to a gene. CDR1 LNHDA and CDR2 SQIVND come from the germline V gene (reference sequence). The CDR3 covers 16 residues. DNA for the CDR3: TGTGCCAGTATCGATAGCGGGAGAGGGGGCACCGGGGAGCTGTTTTTT. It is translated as CASIDSGRGGTGELFF.

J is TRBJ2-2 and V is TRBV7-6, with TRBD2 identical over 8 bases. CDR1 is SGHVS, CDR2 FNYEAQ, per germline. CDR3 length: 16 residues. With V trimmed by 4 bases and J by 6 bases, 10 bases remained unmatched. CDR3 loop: CASSSTSVVGAGELFF. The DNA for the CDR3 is TGTGCCAGCAGCTCGACTAGCGTGGTGGGTGCCGGGGAGCTGTTTTTT.

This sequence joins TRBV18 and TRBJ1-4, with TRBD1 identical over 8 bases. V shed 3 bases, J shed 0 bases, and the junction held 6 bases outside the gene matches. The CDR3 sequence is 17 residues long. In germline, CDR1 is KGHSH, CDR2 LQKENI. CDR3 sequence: CASSPRTGPATNEKLFF. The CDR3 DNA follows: TGTGCCAGCTCACCGCGGACAGGGCCGGCAACTAATGAAAAACTGTTTTTT.

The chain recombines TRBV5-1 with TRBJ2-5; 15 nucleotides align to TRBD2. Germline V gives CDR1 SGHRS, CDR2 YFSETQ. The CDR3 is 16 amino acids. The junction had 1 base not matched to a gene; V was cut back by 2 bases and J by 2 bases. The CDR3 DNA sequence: TGCGCCAGCAGCTTTGGACTAGCGGGAGGGCAAGAGACCCAGTACTTC. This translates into CASSFGLAGGQETQYF.

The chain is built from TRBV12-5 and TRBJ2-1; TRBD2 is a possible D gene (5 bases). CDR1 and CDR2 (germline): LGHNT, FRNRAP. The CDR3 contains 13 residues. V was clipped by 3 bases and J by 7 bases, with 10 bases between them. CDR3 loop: CASGFGGSNEQFF. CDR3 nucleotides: TGTGCTAGTGGTTTTGGCGGGTCGAATGAGCAGTTCTTC.

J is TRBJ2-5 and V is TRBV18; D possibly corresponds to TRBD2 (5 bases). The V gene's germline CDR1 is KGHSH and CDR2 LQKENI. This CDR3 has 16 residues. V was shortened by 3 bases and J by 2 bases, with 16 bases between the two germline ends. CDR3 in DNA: TGTGCCAGCTCACCCGAAGGTGACTACGATCAAGAGACCCAGTACTTC. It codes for CASSPEGDYDQETQYF.

In nucleotides, the CDR3 is TGTGCCAGCAGCTTAGCCAGTGGGTCAGGGGTTGGCGGCTACACCTTC. This gives the protein CASSLASGSGVGGYTF. This chain links TRBV7-2 with TRBJ1-2, with D possibly matching TRBD1 (6 bases). V lost 0 bases to trimming and J lost 8 bases, with 19 bases between them. CDR3 size: 16 residues. The germline CDR1 and CDR2 sequences are SGHTA and FQGNSA.

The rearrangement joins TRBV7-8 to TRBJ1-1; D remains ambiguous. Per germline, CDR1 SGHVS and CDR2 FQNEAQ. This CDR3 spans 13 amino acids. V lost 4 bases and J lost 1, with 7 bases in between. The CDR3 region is CASSSIANTEAFF. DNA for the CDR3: TGTGCCAGCAGCTCGATAGCGAACACTGAAGCTTTCTTT. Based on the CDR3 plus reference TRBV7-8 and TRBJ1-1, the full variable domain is GAGVSQSPRYKVAKRGQDVALRCDPISGHVSLFWYQQALGQGPEFLTYFQNEAQLDKSGLPSDRFFAERPEGSVSTLKIQRTQQEDSAVYLCASSSIANTEAFFGQGTRLTVV.